These 14 T cell receptor beta chains were all obtained from the same sample, sequenced in a study of healthy donors' naive CD4 and CD8 T cells. A linear amplification protocol produced the TCR libraries from about 0.45 ug of total RNA. TCRdb recomputed calls from the reads with MiXCR, one row per CDR3 protein. The sample yields roughly 200,000 distinct CDR3 sequences, 65% to 75% seen once. The sample comprised naive CD4+ and CD8+ T cells sorted from blood, pooled from several donors. The receptors were sampled from a pool of human donors in good health; the sample pools cells from several healthy donors.

This chain joins TRBV19 and TRBJ2-4; 11 nucleotides match TRBD2. Looked up from germline, CDR1 is LNHDA and CDR2 is SQIVND (reference sequence). CDR3 size: 15 residues. Trimming cost V 1 base and J 8 bases; bases outside gene matches: 4. The CDR3 DNA is TGTGCCAGTAGTATAGCTCTAGCGGGGGGCTACATTCAGTACTTC. This sequence encodes CASSIALAGGYIQYF.

The V and J genes are TRBV5-6 and TRBJ2-5; 8 nucleotides match TRBD2. Trimming at V came to 2 bases and at J to 5 bases, leaving 14 bases not matched to a gene. CDR1 SGHDT and CDR2 YYEEEE come from the germline V gene. The length of the CDR3 is 17 residues. The DNA of the CDR3 is TGTGCCAGCAGCTTTGGTTCGTCAGCGGGAGTCCGGGAGACCCAGTACTTC. This sequence encodes CASSFGSSAGVRETQYF.

This chain uses TRBV29-1 with TRBJ1-2; tentative D call: TRBD1 (5 bases). The CDR3 is made up of 11 amino acids. CDR1 is SQVTM, CDR2 ANQGSEA, per germline. V dropped 4 bases and J dropped 5 bases, with 8 bases sitting between them. CDR3 nucleotide sequence: TGCAGCGTTGGCGGGGCTTATGGCTACACCTTC. Translated: CSVGGAYGYTF.

This clonotype was counted a few times. V gene TRBV19 combines with J gene TRBJ2-1; 7 bases agree with TRBD1. This CDR3 is 12 amino acids long. Germline values: CDR1 LNHDA, CDR2 SQIVND (reference sequence). After removal of 5 bases from V and 8 bases from J, the junction contained 3 bases not matched to a gene. The CDR3 region is CASSPQGYEQFF. The DNA for the CDR3 is TGTGCCAGTAGTCCACAGGGGTATGAGCAGTTCTTC.

The V gene is TRBV10-3, the J gene TRBJ2-3; no clear D gene. V shed 5 bases and J shed 4 bases, with 13 bases lying between them. The CDR3 covers 14 residues. In germline, CDR1 is ENHRY, CDR2 SYGVKD. The CDR3 DNA reads as TGTGCCATCAGTCTCGAGGTGGGTCCAGATACGCAGTATTTT. Encoded protein: CAISLEVGPDTQYF.

The J gene is TRBJ1-1, the V gene TRBV19, with a possible D match to TRBD1 (6 bases). This CDR3 has 12 residues. From germline, CDR1 is LNHDA and CDR2 SQIVND (reference sequence). V dropped 6 bases and J dropped 7 bases, with 12 bases sitting between them. The CDR3 nucleotides are TGTGCCAGTAGATCTTCAGGGGTTGAAGCTTTCTTT. Its protein product is CASRSSGVEAFF.

The chain couples TRBV5-5 to TRBJ1-2, with 9 bases fitting TRBD1. Per germline, CDR1 SGHKS and CDR2 YYEKEE (reference sequence). V shed 2 bases and J 3 bases; nucleotides not matched to a gene: 5. The CDR3 loop spans 15 amino acids. The CDR3 nucleotides read TGTGCCAGCAGCTTTAGGGGACAGGGAGACTATGGCTACACCTTC. It yields the protein CASSFRGQGDYGYTF.

V usage is TRBV5-1 and J usage is TRBJ2-5, with 10 bases identical to TRBD1. In germline, CDR1 is SGHRS, CDR2 YFSETQ. The CDR3 totals 15 residues. The V and J ends lost 0 bases and 3 bases, in that order; junction bases with no gene match: 2. The CDR3 nucleotides are TGCGCCAGCAGCTTGGCCGGGACAGGGGAAGAGACCCAGTACTTC. It specifies CASSLAGTGEETQYF. Using reference TRBV5-1 and TRBJ2-5 for the parts outside the CDR3, the full variable domain is KAGVTQTPRYLIKTRGQQVTLSCSPISGHRSVSWYQQTPGQGLQFLFEYFSETQRNKGNFPGRFSGRQFSNSRSEMNVSTLELGDSALYLCASSLAGTGEETQYFGPGTRLLVL.

The CDR3 loop is CASSPTRTGRRNTIYF. The CDR3 DNA follows: TGTGCCAGCTCACCAACTCGGACAGGGAGGCGAAACACCATATATTTT. The rearrangement links TRBV18 to TRBJ1-3, with 8 bases fitting TRBD1. The CDR3 runs to 16 residues. V lost 2 bases to trimming and J lost 5 bases; unmatched junction nucleotides: 8. Germline V lookup: CDR1 KGHSH, CDR2 LQKENI.

A single count supports this clonotype. This chain connects TRBV4-2 to TRBJ2-6; D possibly matches TRBD1 or TRBD2 (5 bases each). The germline V gene has CDR1 LGHNA and CDR2 YNFKEQ. Trimming shortened V by 1 base and J by 2 bases, and 15 bases separated the two germline ends. CDR3 length equals 18 residues. The CDR3 here is CASSQGGRTNPGANVLTF. CDR3 sequence (DNA): TGTGCCAGCAGCCAAGGGGGACGTACAAATCCTGGGGCCAACGTCCTGACTTTC.

This clonotype occurred a few times. V and J are TRBV12-3 or TRBV12-4 and TRBJ2-7; 7 positions agree with TRBD1. V lost 5 bases, J lost 7 bases, and 8 bases stayed unmatched. This CDR3 contains 13 residues. The CDR3 DNA is TGTGCCAGCAGTATACACGACAGGGATGAGCAGTACTTC. This encodes CASSIHDRDEQYF.

This clonotype appeared once. The chain carries TRBV19 and TRBJ2-7; D may be TRBD2 (5 bases). CDR1 and CDR2 (germline): LNHDA, SQIVND (reference sequence). The CDR3 is made up of 13 amino acids. V gave up 3 bases and J gave up 8 bases, with 14 bases separating them. This CDR3 reads CASSMSRGYQQYF. The CDR3 DNA is TGTGCCAGTAGTATGAGCCGGGGTTACCAGCAGTACTTC.

The chain joins TRBV29-1 to TRBJ2-2; the D is unclear. Trimming pared 8 bases from V and 5 bases from J, leaving 15 bases between. Germline-derived CDR1 and CDR2 are SQVTM and ANQGSEA. CDR3 size: 13 residues. In DNA, the CDR3 is TGCAGCATACCCGCTCTGGGGACCGGGGAGCTGTTTTTT. Protein sequence: CSIPALGTGELFF.

The chain recombines TRBV6-1 with TRBJ2-2; no reliable D call. The CDR3 consists of 15 residues. Trimming left V 5 bases short and J 2 bases short, with 12 bases between. Germline CDR1 MNHNS, CDR2 SASEGT. CDR3 sequence: CASSLTQINTGELFF. In DNA, the CDR3 is TGTGCCAGCAGTCTTACCCAGATAAACACCGGGGAGCTGTTTTTT.